Listed here are 2 T cell receptor beta chains from one sample, sequenced in a study of T cell repertoires in cytomegalovirus infection. TCRdb passed the reads through MiXCR, listing each CDR3 protein once. The table has fewer than 850,000 distinct CDR3 sequences, about 29% seen once. Antigens for these TCRs are unknown. This specimen consisted of cultured CD8+ T cells from PBMCs, obtained from culture after CMV antigen stimulation. These receptors originate from a human donor in good health (CMV status not recorded). Some clones in this sample may be carry-over from other donors' samples.

This clonotype was counted only a few times. The chain links TRBV20-1 to TRBJ1-3; 9 bases match TRBD1. This CDR3 comprises 18 residues. CDR1 is DFQATT and CDR2 is SNEGSKA in the germline V gene (reference sequence). J was trimmed by 0 bases and V by 0 bases; bases with no gene match: 9. CDR3 in amino acids: CSARDGTGWNLSGNTIYF. DNA for the CDR3: TGCAGTGCTAGAGATGGGACAGGGTGGAACCTCTCTGGAAACACCATATATTTT.

This clonotype was counted at least ten times. V gene TRBV5-6 combines with J gene TRBJ1-6; D gene unclear. The CDR3 runs 18 residues. With 2 bases removed from V and 0 bases from J, the gap between germline ends came to 15 bases. CDR1 and CDR2 (germline): SGHDT, YYEEEE. CDR3 in amino acids: CASSFHRTHGSYNSPLHF. The CDR3 region has the DNA TGTGCCAGCAGCTTTCACCGGACCCATGGCTCCTATAATTCACCCCTCCACTTT.